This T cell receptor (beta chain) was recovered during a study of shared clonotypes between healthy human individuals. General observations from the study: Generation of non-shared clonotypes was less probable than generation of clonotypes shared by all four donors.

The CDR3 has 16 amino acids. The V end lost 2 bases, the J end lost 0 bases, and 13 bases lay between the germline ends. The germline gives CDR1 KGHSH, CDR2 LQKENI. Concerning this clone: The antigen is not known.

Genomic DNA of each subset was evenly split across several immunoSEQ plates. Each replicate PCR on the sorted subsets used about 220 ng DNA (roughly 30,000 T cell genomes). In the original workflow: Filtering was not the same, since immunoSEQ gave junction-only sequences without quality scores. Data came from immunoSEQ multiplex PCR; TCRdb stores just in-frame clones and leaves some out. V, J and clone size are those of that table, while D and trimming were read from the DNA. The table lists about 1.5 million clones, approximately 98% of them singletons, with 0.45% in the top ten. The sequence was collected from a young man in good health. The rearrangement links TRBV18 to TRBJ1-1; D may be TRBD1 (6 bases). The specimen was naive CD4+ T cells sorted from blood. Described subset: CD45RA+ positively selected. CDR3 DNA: TGTGCCAGCTCACCAATTCAGACAGGTATGAACACTGAAGCTTTCTTT. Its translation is CASSPIQTGMNTEAFF.